This TCR beta chain derives from a study of blood T cell repertoires in COVID-19. Across the study: There were acute and convalescent COVID-19 samples, and they came from the United States, Italy and Spain.

In the original workflow: Amplification of reference gene primers was used by the study to estimate nucleated cell counts. The data were produced by immunoSEQ multiplex PCR, yet TCRdb's version contains in-frame clones alone and is incomplete. The DNA was the basis for D and trimming; V, J and clone size are from that table. This table has 230,000 or so clones, approximately 90% appearing once. Participant-given clinical history determined each cohort assignment. The V end lost 5 bases, the J end lost 5 bases, and 9 bases lay between the germline ends. The CDR3 runs to 12 residues. The receptor comes from a woman in her 40s with acute COVID-19. The sequenced material came from PBMCs or T cells enriched from blood (not recorded which). The rearrangement uses TRBV12-3 or TRBV12-4 and TRBJ2-5; weak D call: TRBD1 (7 bases). The CDR3 region has the DNA TGTGCCAGCAGTGCAGGGGGGGAGACCCAGTACTTC. Protein: CASSAGGETQYF.